The entry that follows covers one TCR beta chain sequence. Its specificity is unknown. The table came from immunoSEQ multiplex PCR; TCRdb's copy has only in-frame clones and leaves some out. The table shows more than 85,000 clones, with about 88% occurring only once. V was cut by 4 bases and J by 3 bases, with 16 bases left in between. Germline values: CDR1 SGHRS, CDR2 YFSETQ. CDR3 length: 15 amino acids. This sample was taken from a study of T cell responses to AZD1222 COVID-19 vaccine. The study's findings and limits: It was only a handful of AZD1222 recipients who were seropositive at baseline.

The genes are TRBV5-1 and TRBJ1-1, with TRBD1 as a possible D gene (5 bases). The sequence came from an adult in good health. Sequenced material: peripheral blood, taken on day 0 of AZD1222 vaccination. CDR3 loop: CASSAAGTADTEAFF. In DNA form, the CDR3 reads TGCGCCAGCAGCGCCGCCGGGACGGCTGACACTGAAGCTTTCTTT.